These 25 T cell receptor beta chains share one sample of origin, sequenced in a study of chronic HIV infection and antiretroviral therapy. MiXCR, run by TCRdb on the 5' RACE reads, gives a single entry per CDR3 protein. Counted here are around 30,000 distinct CDR3 sequences, over 7.5% occurring once; the ten biggest clones make up 2% to 2.5%. The specimen was peripheral blood. These receptors all come from an adult who had HIV and had not received antiretroviral therapy, or was an uninfected healthy control (not recorded which).

The rearrangement uses TRBV7-9 and TRBJ2-3, with a tentative D call TRBD2 (6 bases). V lost 2 bases, J lost 2 bases, and 11 bases lay in between. Germline V gene sequence: CDR1 SEHNR, CDR2 FQNEAQ (reference sequence). The CDR3 is 15 amino acids. The CDR3 sequence is CASSLKGEDTDTQYF. The CDR3 coding sequence is TGTGCCAGCAGCTTAAAAGGGGAGGACACAGATACGCAGTATTTT.

By share of the sample, this clonotype is medium-sized. The V and J genes are TRBV27 and TRBJ2-3; D remains unclear. V lost 3 bases and J lost 2, with 6 bases in between. The CDR3 spans 13 residues. CDR1 MNHEY and CDR2 SMNVEV come from the germline V gene (reference sequence). CDR3 DNA: TGTGCCAGCAGTTTGACGGACACAGATACGCAGTATTTT. Its translation: CASSLTDTDTQYF.

The chain has TRBV10-1 and TRBJ1-3; no firm D call. V dropped 7 bases and J dropped 0 bases, with 13 bases sitting between them. The CDR3 length is 15 residues. In germline, CDR1 is WNHNN, CDR2 SYGVQD (reference sequence). CDR3 nucleotides: TGCGCCAGCAAAGGGCCAGAGGACTCTGGAAACACCATATATTTT. This encodes CASKGPEDSGNTIYF.

This clonotype came up many times. The rearrangement uses TRBV7-3 and TRBJ2-2; D possibly corresponds to TRBD1 (6 bases). The CDR3 length is 14 residues. Germline lookup yields CDR1 SGHTA and CDR2 FQGTGA. V lost 2 bases and J lost 5, with 9 bases in between. The CDR3 is CASSLEGGTGELFF. For the CDR3, the DNA is TGTGCCAGCAGCTTAGAAGGGGGAACCGGGGAGCTGTTTTTT.

This clonotype was seen many times. The chain has TRBV7-8 and TRBJ1-6; no firm D call. Trimming pared 1 base from V and 9 bases from J, leaving 7 bases between. Germline V CDR1 and CDR2: SGHVS, FQNEAQ. The CDR3 sequence is 13 residues long. CDR3 sequence reads: CASSLEEVSPLHF. The CDR3 region has the DNA TGTGCCAGCAGCTTAGAAGAGGTTTCACCCCTCCACTTT.

This clonotype was seen at least ten times. This chain uses TRBV20-1 with TRBJ2-7; TRBD2 agrees at 9 bases. Germline CDR1 reads DFQATT; CDR2 reads SNEGSKA (reference sequence). With V trimmed by 3 bases and J by 2 bases, 5 bases remained unmatched. This CDR3 has 14 amino acids. The CDR3 nucleotides read TGCAGTGCTAGCGTTGGGACTAGCCCCTACGAGCAGTACTTC. Translated, it gives CSASVGTSPYEQYF.

This clonotype was seen repeatedly, ten times or more. The V gene is TRBV11-2, the J gene TRBJ2-1; TRBD2 matches at 10 bases. The CDR3 runs to 15 residues. V lost 6 bases to trimming and J lost 4 bases; unmatched junction nucleotides: 6. CDR1 SGHAT and CDR2 FQNNGV come from the germline V gene. This CDR3 is CASRSGTSDYNEQFF. The DNA for the CDR3 is TGTGCCAGCAGGTCCGGGACTAGCGATTACAATGAGCAGTTCTTC.

As concerns this clonotype: One base away lies a much larger clone, so this may be a sequencing read error. V and J are TRBV2 and TRBJ2-3; D is ambiguous. The germline gives CDR1 SNHLY, CDR2 FYNNEI. The CDR3 length is 11 residues. CDR3 in amino acids: CAGSEGYTQYF. The CDR3 DNA follows: TGTGCCGGCAGTGAAGGGTATACGCAGTATTTT. Full variable domain (remainder filled in from reference TRBV2 and TRBJ2-3): EPEVTQTPSHQVTQMGQEVILRCVPISNHLYFYWYRQILGQKVEFLVSFYNNEISEKSEIFDDQFSVERPDGSNFTLKIRSTKLEDSAMYFCAGSEGYTQYFGPGTRLTVL.

This clonotype was recorded at least ten times. The J gene is TRBJ1-5, the V gene TRBV27; a possible D gene is TRBD1 (5 bases). V was clipped by 5 bases and J by 4 bases, with 12 bases between them. The CDR3 covers 14 residues. Germline V gene data show CDR1 as MNHEY and CDR2 as SMNVEV (reference sequence). The CDR3: CASSPTEPNQPQHF. The CDR3 DNA reads TGTGCCAGCAGTCCGACAGAGCCGAATCAGCCCCAGCATTTT.

This clonotype was counted many times. This chain connects TRBV18 to TRBJ2-7, with TRBD1 matching over 9 bases. This CDR3 spans 15 amino acids. The V segment lost 2 bases and the J segment 5 bases; nucleotides outside the gene matches: 7. Per germline, CDR1 KGHSH and CDR2 LQKENI. The CDR3 DNA follows: TGTGCCAGCTCACCAACCCGGGACAGGGTTGACGAGCAGTACTTC. It yields the protein CASSPTRDRVDEQYF.

The chain links TRBV6-2 or TRBV6-3 to TRBJ1-5, with D maybe TRBD1 (6 bases). V was shortened by 1 base and J by 1 base, with 11 bases between the two germline ends. Germline CDR1 MNHEY, CDR2 SVGEGT. The CDR3 is 16 residues long. This chain's CDR3 is CASSYYRALSNQPQHF. The CDR3 DNA reads TGTGCCAGCAGTTACTACAGGGCCCTAAGCAATCAGCCCCAGCATTTT.

There are many counts of this clonotype. The chain uses TRBV4-1 and TRBJ2-1; 7 bases are shared with TRBD2. Germline lookup yields CDR1 MGHRA and CDR2 YSYEKL. Trimming cost V 0 bases and J 3 bases; bases outside gene matches: 11. The CDR3 loop spans 18 amino acids. CDR3 in amino acids: CASSQDPSGRINYNEQFF. The CDR3 nucleotides are TGCGCCAGCAGCCAAGATCCTAGCGGAAGAATCAACTACAATGAGCAGTTCTTC.

This clonotype was picked up many times. This sequence joins TRBV15 and TRBJ2-7; no clear D gene. V dropped 0 bases and J dropped 4 bases, with 10 bases sitting between them. Germline assignment: CDR1 LNHNV and CDR2 YYDKDF (reference sequence). This CDR3 contains 14 residues. DNA of the CDR3: TGTGCCACCAGCAGAGATAAACACGATTACGAGCAGTACTTC. It specifies CATSRDKHDYEQYF.

In this sample, this clonotype turned up many times. The chain links TRBV6-2 or TRBV6-3 to TRBJ2-3, with a weak D call TRBD1 (5 bases). Trimming pared 0 bases from V and 4 bases from J, leaving 17 bases between. CDR1 is MNHEY, CDR2 SVGEGT, per germline. The CDR3 spans 17 residues. DNA of the CDR3: TGTGCCAGCAGTTACTCGAGTGAAGGGGCGCAAGCAGATACGCAGTATTTT. It translates to CASSYSSEGAQADTQYF.

The chain uses TRBV5-6 and TRBJ1-2; 9 positions match TRBD1. V dropped 0 bases and J dropped 7; count of bases not matched to a gene: 4. CDR1 is SGHDT, CDR2 YYEEEE, per germline. This CDR3 contains 14 residues. CDR3 in DNA: TGTGCCAGCAGCTTGGACAGGGGGCTTTTTGGCTACACCTTC. This gives the protein CASSLDRGLFGYTF.

This clonotype occurred a few times. This chain links TRBV27 with TRBJ2-2, with TRBD1 matching over 8 bases. Per the germline V gene, CDR1 is MNHEY and CDR2 is SMNVEV (reference sequence). The length of the CDR3 is 15 residues. V lost 5 bases to trimming and J lost 5 bases; unmatched junction nucleotides: 7. The CDR3 DNA follows: TGTGCCAGCAGTCGACAGGGGCGATCGACCGGGGAGCTGTTTTTT. As protein: CASSRQGRSTGELFF.

The chain couples TRBV10-3 to TRBJ1-3, with 8 bases lining up with TRBD1. V was pared by 5 bases and J by 4 bases, with 10 bases of the junction left unmatched. In germline, CDR1 is ENHRY, CDR2 SYGVKD. CDR3 length equals 16 residues. CDR3 sequence (DNA): TGTGCCATCAGTTCTGTTGGACAGGGAATCGGAAACACCATATATTTT. Protein sequence: CAISSVGQGIGNTIYF.

CDR3: CASSLSQGSAEAFF. The CDR3 DNA is TGCGCCAGCAGCTTGAGTCAGGGGAGCGCTGAAGCTTTCTTT. The rearrangement joins TRBV5-1 to TRBJ1-1; TRBD1 is a possible D gene (6 bases). From germline, CDR1 is SGHRS and CDR2 YFSETQ. The CDR3 covers 14 residues. Trimming pared 1 base from V and 6 bases from J, leaving 13 bases between.

This clonotype showed up many times. This rearrangement joins TRBV2 to TRBJ2-7, with 8 bases matching TRBD1. The CDR3 totals 18 residues. Germline CDR1 and CDR2: SNHLY and FYNNEI. Unmatched junction bases numbered 12, after V lost 0 bases and J lost 2 bases. The CDR3 DNA reads TGTGCCAGCAGTGAAGCAGAGGGGAACAGGGGGTCCCCCTACGAGCAGTACTTC. Translating gives CASSEAEGNRGSPYEQYF.

This clonotype ranks as medium-sized (0.01 to 0.1%). The V and J genes are TRBV20-1 and TRBJ2-6; D gene ambiguous. V was shortened by 5 bases and J by 0 bases, with 8 bases between the two germline ends. The germline gives CDR1 DFQATT, CDR2 SNEGSKA (reference sequence). The CDR3 covers 14 residues. The CDR3 reads CSAYGFSGANVLTF. Here the CDR3 DNA reads TGCAGTGCTTATGGTTTCTCTGGGGCCAACGTCCTGACTTTC.

The J gene is TRBJ1-6, the V gene TRBV9; 10 bases align to TRBD1. This CDR3 spans 15 amino acids. From germline, CDR1 is SGDLS and CDR2 YYNGEE. Losses at the gene ends were 0 bases for V and 7 bases for J; bases not matched to a gene: 1. CDR3 sequence reads: CASSVEDRGNSPLHF. Here the CDR3 DNA reads TGTGCCAGCAGCGTAGAGGACAGGGGGAATTCACCCCTCCACTTT.

This clonotype has a handful of counts. The chain carries TRBV11-2 and TRBJ2-3; no reliable D call. In germline, CDR1 is SGHAT, CDR2 FQNNGV. The V end was cut by 7 bases, the J end by 1 base, with 12 bases between. The CDR3 runs 14 residues. The CDR3 DNA reads TGTGCCAGCACCATTTTGGCCCGCACAGATACGCAGTATTTT. Translating it yields CASTILARTDTQYF.

This clonotype showed up just a few times. J is TRBJ1-1 and V is TRBV27; D gene uncertain. Germline V gene sequence: CDR1 MNHEY, CDR2 SMNVEV (reference sequence). The CDR3 sequence is 11 residues long. CDR3 loop: CAFSPNTEAFF. Written as DNA, the CDR3 is TGTGCTTTTTCACCGAACACTGAAGCTTTCTTT.

This clonotype was found many times. This sequence joins TRBV6-4 and TRBJ2-2; a weak D match, TRBD2 (6 bases). CDR3 length: 13 amino acids. Between the trimmed V and J ends, which lost 4 bases and 3 bases, there was a span of 6 bases. The germline V gene has CDR1 MRHNA and CDR2 SNTAGT. CDR3 sequence (DNA): TGTGCCAGCAGTGCGGGAGACACCGGGGAGCTGTTTTTT. This encodes CASSAGDTGELFF.

V is TRBV29-1 and J is TRBJ1-1; D is perhaps TRBD1 (6 bases). Per germline, CDR1 SQVTM and CDR2 ANQGSEA. V shed 4 bases and J shed 1 base, with 10 bases lying between them. The CDR3 runs 13 residues. The CDR3 protein is CSVGDRSNTEAFF. The CDR3 DNA reads as TGCAGCGTTGGTGACAGGTCGAACACTGAAGCTTTCTTT.